This TCR beta chain was sequenced in a study of blood T cell repertoires in COVID-19. Background on the study: Samples came from the United States, Italy and Spain, spanning acute and convalescent COVID-19.

Sequencing was performed with immunoSEQ multiplex PCR; in TCRdb, only in-frame clones are kept and a portion is missing. Of hundreds of thousands of clones in the sample, roughly 90% were seen once. The CDR3 runs 13 residues. Looked up from germline, CDR1 is SGHAT and CDR2 is FQNNGV. The germline V and J ends were trimmed by 3 bases and 10 bases, with 13 bases remaining between them. Sequencing input: peripheral blood. The V call is TRBV11-2, the J call TRBJ2-1; D is possibly TRBD2 (5 bases). The receptor was isolated from a woman in her sixties or seventies with COVID-19, enrolled during active disease. The CDR3: CASSFIGPGEQFF. Written as DNA, the CDR3 is TGTGCCAGCAGCTTTATAGGGCCGGGGGAGCAGTTCTTC.